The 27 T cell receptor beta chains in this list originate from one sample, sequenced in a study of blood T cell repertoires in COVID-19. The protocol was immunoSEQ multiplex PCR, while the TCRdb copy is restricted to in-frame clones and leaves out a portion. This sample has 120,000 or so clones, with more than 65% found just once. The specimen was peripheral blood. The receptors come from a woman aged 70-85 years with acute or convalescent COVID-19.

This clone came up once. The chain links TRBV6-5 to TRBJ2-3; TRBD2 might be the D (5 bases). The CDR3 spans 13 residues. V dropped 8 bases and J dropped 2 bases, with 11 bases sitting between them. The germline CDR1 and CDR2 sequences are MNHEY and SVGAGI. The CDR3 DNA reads TGTGCCAGCGCCCCCGGACTCACAGATACGCAGTATTTT. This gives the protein CASAPGLTDTQYF.

The chain's CDR3 is CASSQVLRSTSTDTQYF. CDR3 nucleotide sequence: TGCGCCAGCAGCCAAGTCCTGCGGAGTACTAGCACAGATACGCAGTATTTT. The chain links TRBV4-1 to TRBJ2-3, with no clear D. The germline V and J ends were trimmed by 1 base and 0 bases, with 14 bases remaining between them. The CDR3 is made up of 17 amino acids. Germline loops: CDR1 MGHRA, CDR2 YSYEKL.

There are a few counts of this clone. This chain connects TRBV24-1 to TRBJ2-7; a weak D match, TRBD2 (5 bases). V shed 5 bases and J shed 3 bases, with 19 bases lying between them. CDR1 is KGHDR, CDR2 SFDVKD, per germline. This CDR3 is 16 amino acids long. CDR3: CATSGEPGMTGYEQYF. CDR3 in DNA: TGTGCCACCAGTGGCGAACCGGGGATGACGGGCTACGAGCAGTACTTC.

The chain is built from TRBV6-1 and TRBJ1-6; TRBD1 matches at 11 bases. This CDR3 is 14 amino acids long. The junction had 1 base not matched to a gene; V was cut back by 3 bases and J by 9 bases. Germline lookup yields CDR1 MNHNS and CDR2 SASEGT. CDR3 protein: CASSDGTGGSPLHF. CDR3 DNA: TGTGCCAGCAGTGACGGGACAGGGGGTTCACCCCTCCACTTT.

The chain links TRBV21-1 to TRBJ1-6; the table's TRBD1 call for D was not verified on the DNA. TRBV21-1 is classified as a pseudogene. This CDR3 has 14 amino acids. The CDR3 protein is CASSKRGRSSPLHF. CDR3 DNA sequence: TGTGCCAGCAGCAAAAGGGGGCGGAGTTCACCCCTCCACTTT.

The CDR3 here is CASSLIEGTEAFF. The CDR3 nucleotides are TGTGCCAGCAGCTTAATTGAGGGCACTGAAGCTTTCTTT. This chain links TRBV5-6 with TRBJ1-1, with D unclear. The CDR3 spans 13 residues. Trimming took 2 bases from V and 4 from J, leaving 9 bases between them. The germline gives CDR1 SGHDT, CDR2 YYEEEE.

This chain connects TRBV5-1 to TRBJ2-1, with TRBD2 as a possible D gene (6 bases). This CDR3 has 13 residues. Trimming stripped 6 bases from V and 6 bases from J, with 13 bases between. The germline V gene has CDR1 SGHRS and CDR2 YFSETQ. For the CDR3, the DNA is TGCGCCAGCACTAGCGCCCCGGTCAATGAGCAGTTCTTC. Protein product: CASTSAPVNEQFF.

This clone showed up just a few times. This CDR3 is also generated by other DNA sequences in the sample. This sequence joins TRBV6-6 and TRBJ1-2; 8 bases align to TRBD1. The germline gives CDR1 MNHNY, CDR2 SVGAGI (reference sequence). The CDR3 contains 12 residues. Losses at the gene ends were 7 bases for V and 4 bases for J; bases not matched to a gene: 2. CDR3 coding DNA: TGTGCCAGCATAGGACAGGGCTATGGCTACACCTTC. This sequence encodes CASIGQGYGYTF.

CDR3: CASSPGEAGQYF. The CDR3 DNA follows: TGCGCCAGCAGCCCCGGGGAGGCTGGGCAGTATTTT. The rearrangement links TRBV4-1 to TRBJ2-3, with D perhaps TRBD2 (6 bases). Deletions cut 4 bases from V and 11 bases from J, with 13 bases between. This CDR3 is built from 12 residues. CDR1 is MGHRA and CDR2 is YSYEKL in the germline V gene.

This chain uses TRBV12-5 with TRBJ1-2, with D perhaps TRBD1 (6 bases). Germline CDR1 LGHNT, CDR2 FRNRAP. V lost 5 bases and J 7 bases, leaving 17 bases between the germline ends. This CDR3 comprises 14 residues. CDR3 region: CASGPRDTYRGYTF. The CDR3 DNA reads TGTGCTAGTGGTCCCAGGGACACCTACCGTGGCTACACCTTC.

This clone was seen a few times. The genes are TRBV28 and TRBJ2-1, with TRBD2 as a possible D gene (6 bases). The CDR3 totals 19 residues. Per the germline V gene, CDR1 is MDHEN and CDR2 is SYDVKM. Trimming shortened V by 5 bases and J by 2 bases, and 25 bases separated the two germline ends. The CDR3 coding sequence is TGTGCCAGCAGTGGCACGACCCCCGGGACTTTACTTACCTACAATGAGCAGTTCTTC. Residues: CASSGTTPGTLLTYNEQFF. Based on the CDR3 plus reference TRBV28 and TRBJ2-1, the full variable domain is DVKVTQSSRYLVKRTGEKVFLECVQDMDHENMFWYRQDPGLGLRLIYFSYDVKMKEKGDIPEGYSVSREKKERFSLILESASTNQTSMYLCASSGTTPGTLLTYNEQFFGPGTRLTVL.

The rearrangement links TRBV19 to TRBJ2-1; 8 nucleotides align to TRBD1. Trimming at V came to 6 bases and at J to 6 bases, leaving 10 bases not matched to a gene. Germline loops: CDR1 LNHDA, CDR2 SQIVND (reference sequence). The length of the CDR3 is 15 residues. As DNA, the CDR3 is TGTGCCAGTAGCCCTGGACAGGGTTCCCTCAATGAGCAGTTCTTC. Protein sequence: CASSPGQGSLNEQFF.

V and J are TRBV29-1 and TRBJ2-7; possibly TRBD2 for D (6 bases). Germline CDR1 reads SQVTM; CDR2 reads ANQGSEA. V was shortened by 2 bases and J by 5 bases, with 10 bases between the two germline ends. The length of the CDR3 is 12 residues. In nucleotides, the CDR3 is TGCAGCGTTGAACGGGGGACTCACGAGCAGTACTTC. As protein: CSVERGTHEQYF.

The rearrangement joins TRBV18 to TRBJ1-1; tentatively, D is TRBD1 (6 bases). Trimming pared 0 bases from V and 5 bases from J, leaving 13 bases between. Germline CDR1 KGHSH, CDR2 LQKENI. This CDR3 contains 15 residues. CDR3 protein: CASSPPLARGTEAFF. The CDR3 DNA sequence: TGTGCCAGCTCACCACCTCTCGCAAGGGGGACTGAAGCTTTCTTT.

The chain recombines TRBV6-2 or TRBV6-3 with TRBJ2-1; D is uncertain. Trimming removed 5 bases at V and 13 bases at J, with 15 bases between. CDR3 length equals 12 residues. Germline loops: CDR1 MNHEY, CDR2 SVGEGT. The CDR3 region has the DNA TGTGCCAGCAGTCCCGACTTCACGAAACAGTTCTTC. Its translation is CASSPDFTKQFF.

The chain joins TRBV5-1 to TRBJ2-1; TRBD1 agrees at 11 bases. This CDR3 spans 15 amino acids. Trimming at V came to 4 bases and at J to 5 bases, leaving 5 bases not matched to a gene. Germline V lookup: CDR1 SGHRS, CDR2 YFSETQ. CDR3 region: CASSIGQGAHNEQFF. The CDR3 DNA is TGCGCCAGCAGCATTGGACAGGGGGCCCACAATGAGCAGTTCTTC.

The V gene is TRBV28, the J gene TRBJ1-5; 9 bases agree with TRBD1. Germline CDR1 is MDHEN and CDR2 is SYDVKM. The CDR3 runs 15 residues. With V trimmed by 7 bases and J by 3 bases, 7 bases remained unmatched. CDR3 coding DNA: TGTGCCAGCACCTCCGGGACAGGGCCCAATCAGCCCCAGCATTTT. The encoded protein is CASTSGTGPNQPQHF.

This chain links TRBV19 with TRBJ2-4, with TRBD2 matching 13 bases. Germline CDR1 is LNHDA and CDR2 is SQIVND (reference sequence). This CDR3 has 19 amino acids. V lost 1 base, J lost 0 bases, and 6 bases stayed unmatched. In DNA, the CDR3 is TGTGCCAGTAGTATAGGAGGACTAGCGGGGGCCTTAGCCAAAAACATTCAGTACTTC. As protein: CASSIGGLAGALAKNIQYF.

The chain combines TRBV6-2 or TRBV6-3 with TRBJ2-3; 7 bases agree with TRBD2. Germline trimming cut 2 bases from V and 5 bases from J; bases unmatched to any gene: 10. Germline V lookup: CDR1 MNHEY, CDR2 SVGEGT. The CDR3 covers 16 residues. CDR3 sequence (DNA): TGTGCCAGCAGTTACCGGGCGGGGGTCTTGGGAGATACGCAGTATTTT. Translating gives CASSYRAGVLGDTQYF.

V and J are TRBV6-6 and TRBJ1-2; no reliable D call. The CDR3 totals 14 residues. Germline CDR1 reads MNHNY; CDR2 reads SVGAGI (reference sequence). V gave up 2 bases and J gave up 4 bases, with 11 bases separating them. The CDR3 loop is CASSYAGLSYGYTF. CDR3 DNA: TGTGCCAGCAGTTACGCGGGATTGTCCTATGGCTACACCTTC.

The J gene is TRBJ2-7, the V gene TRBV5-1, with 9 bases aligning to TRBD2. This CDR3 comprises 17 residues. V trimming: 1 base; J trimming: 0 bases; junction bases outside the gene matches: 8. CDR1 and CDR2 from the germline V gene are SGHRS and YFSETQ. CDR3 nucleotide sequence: TGCGCCAGCAGCTTGCAGAAGTCTAGCGGGGACTCCTACGAGCAGTACTTC. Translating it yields CASSLQKSSGDSYEQYF.

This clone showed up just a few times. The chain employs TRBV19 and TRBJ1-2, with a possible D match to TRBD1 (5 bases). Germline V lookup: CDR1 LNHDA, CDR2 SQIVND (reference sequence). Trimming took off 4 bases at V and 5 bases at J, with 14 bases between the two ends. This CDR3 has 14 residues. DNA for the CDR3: TGTGCCAGTAGTACCAGGGTCGGCACTTATGGCTACACCTTC. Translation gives CASSTRVGTYGYTF. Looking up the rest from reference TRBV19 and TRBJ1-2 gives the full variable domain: DGGITQSPKYLFRKEGQNVTLSCEQNLNHDAMYWYRQDPGQGLRLIYYSQIVNDFQKGDIAEGYSVSREKKESFPLTVTSAQKNPTAFYLCASSTRVGTYGYTFGSGTRLTVV.

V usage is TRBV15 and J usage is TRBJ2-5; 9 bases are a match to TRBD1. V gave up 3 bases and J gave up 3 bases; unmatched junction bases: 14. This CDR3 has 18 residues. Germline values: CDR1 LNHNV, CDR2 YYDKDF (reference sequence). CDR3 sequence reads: CATSSLLPGTGLEETQYF. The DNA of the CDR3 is TGTGCCACCAGCAGCCTGCTCCCCGGGACAGGGTTGGAAGAGACCCAGTACTTC.

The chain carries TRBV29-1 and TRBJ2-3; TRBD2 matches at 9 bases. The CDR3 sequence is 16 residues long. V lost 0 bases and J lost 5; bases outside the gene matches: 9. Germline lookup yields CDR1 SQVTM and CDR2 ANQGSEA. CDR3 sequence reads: CSVEDGRGGSIDTQYF. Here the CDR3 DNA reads TGCAGCGTTGAAGATGGGCGGGGGGGAAGTATAGATACGCAGTATTTT.

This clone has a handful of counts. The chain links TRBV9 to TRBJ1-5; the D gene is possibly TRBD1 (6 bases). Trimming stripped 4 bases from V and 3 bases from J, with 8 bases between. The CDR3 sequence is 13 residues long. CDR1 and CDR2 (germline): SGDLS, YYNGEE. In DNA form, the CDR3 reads TGTGCCAGCAGCCAGGGGCTCAATCAGCCCCAGCATTTT. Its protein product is CASSQGLNQPQHF. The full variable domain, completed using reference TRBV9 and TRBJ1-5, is DSGVTQTPKHLITATGQRVTLRCSPRSGDLSVYWYQQSLDQGLQFLIQYYNGEERAKGNILERFSAQQFPDLHSELNLSSLELGDSALYFCASSQGLNQPQHFGDGTRLSIL.

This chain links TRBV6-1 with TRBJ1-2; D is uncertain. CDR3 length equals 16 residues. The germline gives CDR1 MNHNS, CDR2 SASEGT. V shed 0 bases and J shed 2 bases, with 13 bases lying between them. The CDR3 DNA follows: TGTGCCAGCAGTGAAGCAGCAGGCAGTAGAAACTATGGCTACACCTTC. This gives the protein CASSEAAGSRNYGYTF.

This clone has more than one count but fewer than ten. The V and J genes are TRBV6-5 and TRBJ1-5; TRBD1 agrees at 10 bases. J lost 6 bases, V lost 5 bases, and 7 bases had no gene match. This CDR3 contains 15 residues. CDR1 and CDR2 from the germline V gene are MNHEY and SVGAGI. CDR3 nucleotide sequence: TGTGCCAGCAGTCAGAGACAGGGGGCAGGTCAGCCCCAGCATTTT. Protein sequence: CASSQRQGAGQPQHF.